What follows describes a single T cell receptor (beta chain). The same CDR3 arises from other DNA sequences in this sample as well. The sample comes from a study of blood T cell repertoires in COVID-19. In terms of age and location, participants ranged from roughly 18 to 100 years and lived in about 25 US areas. Cohorts were based on clinical histories the participants reported. The CDR3 has 13 residues. Unmatched junction bases numbered 4, after V lost 6 bases and J lost 3 bases. Germline V gene lookup returns CDR1 MDHEN and CDR2 SYDVKM. Per the original methods: Nucleated cell counts were estimated from reference gene primer amplification. The data were produced by immunoSEQ multiplex PCR, yet TCRdb's version contains in-frame clones alone and is incomplete. The V and J calls and the clone size are those of that table, but D and trimming were determined from the DNA. The table has some 250,000 clones, roughly 91% seen once; the top ten hold 3.5% to 4%.

This sequence was found in a woman under 40 with acute COVID-19. The genes are TRBV28 and TRBJ1-1, with 7 positions matching TRBD1. Sequencing was performed on PBMCs or T cells enriched from blood (not recorded which). CDR3 loop: CASSTQGYTEAFF. CDR3 nucleotide sequence: TGTGCCAGCAGCACACAGGGGTACACTGAAGCTTTCTTT.